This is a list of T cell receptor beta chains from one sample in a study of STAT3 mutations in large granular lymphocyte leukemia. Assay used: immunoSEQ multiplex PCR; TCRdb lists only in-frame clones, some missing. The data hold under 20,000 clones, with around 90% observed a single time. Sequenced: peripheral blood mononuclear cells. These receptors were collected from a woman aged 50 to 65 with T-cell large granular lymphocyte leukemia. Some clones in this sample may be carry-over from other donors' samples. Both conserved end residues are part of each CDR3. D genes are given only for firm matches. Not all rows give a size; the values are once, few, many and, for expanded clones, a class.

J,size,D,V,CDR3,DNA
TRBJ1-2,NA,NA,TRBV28,CASSRDNNYGYTF,TGTGCCAGCAGTCGGGACAATAACTATGGCTACACCTTC
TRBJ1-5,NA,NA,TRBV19,CASSTPRQQPQHF,TGTGCCAGTAGTACCCCGAGGCAGCAGCCCCAGCATTTT
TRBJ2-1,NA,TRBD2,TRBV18,CASSPRTSGDYNEQFF,TGTGCCAGCTCACCAAGGACTAGCGGAGATTACAATGAGCAGTTCTTC
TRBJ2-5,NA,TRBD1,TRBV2,CASGQGGSQYF,TGTGCCAGCGGACAGGGGGGATCCCAGTACTTC
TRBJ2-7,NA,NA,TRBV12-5,CASGLQPANYEQYF,TGTGCTAGTGGTTTACAACCAGCAAACTACGAGCAGTACTTC
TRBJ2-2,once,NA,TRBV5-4,CASSLKGLITGELFF,TGTGCCAGCAGCTTGAAGGGACTCATTACCGGGGAGCTGTTTTTT
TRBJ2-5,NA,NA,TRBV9,CASSVEPWTDQETQYF,TGTGCCAGCAGCGTAGAGCCCTGGACTGACCAAGAGACCCAGTACTTC
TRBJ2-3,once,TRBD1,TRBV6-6,CASSNRQGAVDTQYF,TGTGCCAGCAGTAACAGACAGGGGGCTGTAGATACGCAGTATTTT
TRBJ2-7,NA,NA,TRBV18,CASSLMDKSEQYF,TGTGCCAGCTCCCTTATGGACAAATCTGAGCAGTACTTC
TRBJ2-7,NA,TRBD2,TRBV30,CAWSVRPSRGTYEQYF,TGTGCCTGGAGTGTACGGCCGTCGCGGGGGACCTACGAGCAGTACTTC